The rows below give T cell receptor beta chains drawn from one sample of a study of blood T cell repertoires in COVID-19. Only in-frame clones appear in the TCRdb table, and some are missing; sequencing was by immunoSEQ multiplex PCR. The data contain approximately 81,000 clones, roughly nine tenths of them seen just once; the ten biggest clones take up about 1.9%. Sample: peripheral blood. These receptor sequences come from a woman in her forties or fifties in a cohort sampled during active COVID-19. CDR3s include the opening cysteine and the closing phenylalanine or tryptophan. Each record gives: clone size, D gene, V gene, CDR3 length, J gene, CDR3 protein, CDR3 DNA. The D gene is left open where the match is weak. Clone size appears in some rows only: once, few, many, or a class for an expanded clone.

.	.	TRBV28	14	TRBJ1-1	CASSYGQPNTEAFF	TGTGCCAGCAGTTATGGACAGCCGAACACTGAAGCTTTCTTT
once	TRBD2	TRBV4-1	16	TRBJ2-3	CASSQRRGGRADTQYF	TGCGCCAGCAGCCAAAGAAGGGGAGGGCGGGCAGATACGCAGTATTTT
.	.	TRBV19	14	TRBJ2-3	CASRRELSTDTQYF	TGTGCCAGTAGGCGGGAACTGAGCACAGATACGCAGTATTTT
once	TRBD2	TRBV11-3	17	TRBJ2-3	CASSLGLAGGPGGTQYF	TGTGCCAGCAGCTTGGGACTAGCGGGAGGGCCAGGAGGTACGCAGTATTTT
.	.	TRBV7-8	15	TRBJ2-5	CASSARGPFGETQYF	TGTGCCAGCAGCGCGCGAGGTCCCTTCGGGGAGACCCAGTACTTC
.	.	TRBV19	15	TRBJ1-6	CASRLSRQGGSPLHF	TGTGCCAGTAGACTCTCCCGGCAGGGAGGCTCACCCCTCCACTTT
once	TRBD1	TRBV4-1	17	TRBJ2-4	CASSQDFQGAGGNIQYF	TGCGCCAGCAGCCAAGATTTTCAGGGGGCAGGGGGCAACATTCAGTACTTC
.	.	TRBV5-1	13	TRBJ2-5	CASSLTGKETQYF	TGCGCCAGCAGCCTTACAGGGAAGGAGACCCAGTACTTC
once	.	TRBV19	17	TRBJ2-1	CAIPGTARAHGGNEQFF	TGTGCCATCCCCGGGACAGCACGAGCCCACGGAGGGAATGAGCAGTTCTTC
.	TRBD1	TRBV10-3	14	TRBJ2-2	CAISGQGAPGELFF	TGTGCCATCAGTGGACAGGGGGCCCCCGGGGAGCTGTTTTTT
.	.	TRBV18	14	TRBJ2-7	CASSPPRVPREQYF	TGTGCCAGCTCACCCCCCCGGGTCCCGAGGGAGCAGTACTTC
.	TRBD2	TRBV5-5	17	TRBJ2-5	CASNFEVLAGSGETQYF	TGTGCCAGCAACTTCGAGGTCCTAGCGGGTTCAGGGGAGACCCAGTACTTC
.	TRBD1	TRBV6-5	14	TRBJ1-4	CASSRDSNNEKLFF	TGTGCCAGCAGTCGGGACAGCAATAATGAAAAACTGTTTTTT
.	TRBD1	TRBV5-1	14	TRBJ2-5	CASSLGQGKETQYF	TGCGCCAGCAGCTTAGGACAGGGTAAAGAGACCCAGTACTTC
once	TRBD2	TRBV9	17	TRBJ2-3	CASSVSPQAGSSDTQYF	TGTGCCAGCAGCGTTTCCCCTCAAGCGGGGTCATCAGATACGCAGTATTTT
.	.	TRBV19	14	TRBJ1-5	CASSNRLGNQPQHF	TGTGCCAGTAGTAACAGGCTGGGGAATCAGCCCCAGCATTTT
once	TRBD1	TRBV4-1	17	TRBJ1-2	CASSQEGRDRVIYGYTF	TGCGCCAGCAGCCAAGAGGGTCGGGACAGGGTAATCTATGGCTACACCTTC
.	.	TRBV28	15	TRBJ2-1	CASSAPGTRRDEQFF	TGTGCCAGCAGTGCTCCCGGGACTCGTAGGGATGAGCAGTTCTTC
.	TRBD2	TRBV4-2	15	TRBJ2-3	CASSQSGGATDTQYF	TGTGCCAGCAGCCAGTCCGGGGGGGCAACAGATACGCAGTATTTT
once	TRBD1	TRBV6-5	15	TRBJ2-7	CASSPTTGLSYEQYF	TGTGCCAGCAGTCCCACGACAGGGTTGTCCTACGAGCAGTACTTC
.	TRBD1	TRBV5-4	14	TRBJ1-1	CASSYFQGGTEAFF	TGTGCCAGCAGCTACTTCCAGGGGGGCACTGAAGCTTTCTTT
.	TRBD1	TRBV28	15	TRBJ1-4	CASSRPGQGLKKLFF	TGTGCCAGCAGTCGGCCGGGACAGGGGCTGAAAAAACTGTTTTTT
.	.	TRBV18	14	TRBJ2-7	CASSPPGHGYEQYF	TGTGCCAGCTCACCCCCGGGACACGGATACGAGCAGTACTTC
.	.	TRBV7-8	16	TRBJ1-4	CASSLALGRDNEKLFF	TGTGCCAGCAGCTTAGCGCTGGGCAGAGACAATGAAAAACTGTTTTTT
.	.	TRBV11-3	15	TRBJ2-3	CASSLVNSFTDTQYF	TGTGCCAGCAGCTTAGTCAACTCCTTCACAGATACGCAGTATTTT
.	TRBD1	TRBV19	17	TRBJ1-2	CASTSGDRARSNYGYTF	TGTGCCAGTACCTCAGGGGACAGGGCCCGGAGCAACTATGGCTACACCTTC
.	TRBD1	TRBV18	16	TRBJ1-6	CASSPTQGNGNSPLHF	TGTGCCAGCTCACCTACACAGGGGAACGGTAATTCACCCCTCCACTTT
.	.	TRBV7-2	12	TRBJ1-1	CASSLAGTEAFF	TGTGCCAGCAGCTTGGCAGGGACTGAAGCTTTCTTT
.	.	TRBV2	14	TRBJ2-3	CASGALTSTDTQYF	TGTGCCAGCGGGGCACTTACTAGCACAGATACGCAGTATTTT
medium-sized	.	TRBV3-1/TRBV3-2	13	TRBJ1-1	CASSQSGPLEAFF	TGTGCCAGCAGCCAAAGTGGGCCCCTTGAAGCTTTCTTT
few	TRBD2	TRBV6-6	16	TRBJ2-5	CASSRGGPIIDETQYF	TGTGCCAGCAGCCGGGGGGGGCCAATAATCGACGAGACCCAGTACTTC
.	.	TRBV15	15	TRBJ2-7	CATSRDPAPGREQYF	TGTGCCACCAGCAGGGACCCCGCCCCAGGGCGGGAGCAGTACTTC
.	.	TRBV4-1	13	TRBJ2-3	CASSQYTEDTQYF	TGCGCCAGCAGCCAATATACAGAAGATACGCAGTATTTT
.	.	TRBV12-3/TRBV12-4	13	TRBJ2-2	CASSLRGSGELFF	TGTGCCAGCAGTTTAAGGGGATCCGGGGAGCTGTTTTTT
.	.	TRBV5-1	14	TRBJ2-7	CASSFRGNSYEQYF	TGCGCCAGCAGCTTTCGCGGGAACTCCTACGAGCAGTACTTC
.	TRBD2	TRBV6-1	17	TRBJ2-1	CASSESGVLSSYNEQFF	TGTGCCAGCAGTGAGAGCGGGGTATTGAGCTCCTACAATGAGCAGTTCTTC
.	.	TRBV3-1/TRBV3-2	14	TRBJ2-7	CASSQEGALYEQYF	TGTGCCAGCAGCCAAGAAGGGGCTCTCTACGAGCAGTACTTC